The 13 T cell receptor beta chains listed next were all sequenced from one sample in a study of graft-versus-host responses after intestinal transplantation (dated by TCRdb to 2020 to 2023). Receptors were amplified or captured by the immunoSEQ multiplex PCR assay. The immuneACCESS repertoire file appears here via TCRdb, limited to in-frame rearrangements. These files lack a portion of the clones; in checked studies, under half of the deficit traces to unresolved V genes, and the cause of the others is not known. The sample records 90,000 to 150,000 clones, about 95% of which are singletons. Over 2.5% of the sample is held by the ten biggest clonotypes. In the paper's terms, the time point label means: cells obtained before transplantation from donor or recipient. Their antigens are not known. Specimen: unstimulated CD8+ T cells sorted from spleen or lymph node cells, collected before intestinal transplant. The source of these receptors is a human donor who received an intestinal transplant.

The genes are TRBV6-1 and TRBJ2-1, with D tentatively TRBD1 or TRBD2 (6 bases each). This CDR3 contains 15 residues. The germline CDR1 and CDR2 sequences are MNHNS and SASEGT. Trimming took off 6 bases at V and 4 bases at J, with 16 bases between the two ends. CDR3: CASRRRGMLYNEQFF. CDR3 nucleotides: TGTGCCAGCAGGAGGAGGGGGATGCTTTACAATGAGCAGTTCTTC.

V is TRBV15 and J is TRBJ1-5; D possibly corresponds to TRBD1 (6 bases). The germline CDR1 and CDR2 sequences are LNHNV and YYDKDF (reference sequence). V was trimmed by 8 bases and J by 6 bases, leaving 17 bases between them. CDR3 length: 14 amino acids. The chain's CDR3 is CATRDRSSPQPQHF. Written as DNA, the CDR3 is TGTGCCACCCGAGACAGGTCCTCGCCTCAGCCCCAGCATTTT. Full variable domain (rest looked up from reference TRBV15 and TRBJ1-5): DAMVIQNPRYQVTQFGKPVTLSCSQTLNHNVMYWYQQKSSQAPKLLFHYYDKDFNNEADTPDNFQSRRPNTSFCFLDIRSPGLGDTAMYLCATRDRSSPQPQHFGDGTRLSIL.

Only a few counts were recorded for this clone. This chain links TRBV7-9 with TRBJ2-7; D gene ambiguous. The length of the CDR3 is 12 residues. The germline CDR1 and CDR2 sequences are SEHNR and FQNEAQ (reference sequence). V was trimmed by 5 bases and J by 4 bases, leaving 9 bases between them. The CDR3 reads CASSPARYEQYF. CDR3 sequence (DNA): TGTGCCAGCAGCCCCGCTAGGTACGAGCAGTACTTC.

DNA for the CDR3: TGTGCCAGCAGCTTATGGCTAGCGGGAGGGGGGTCCTACAATGAGCAGTTCTTC. Translating it yields CASSLWLAGGGSYNEQFF. The chain has TRBV7-8 and TRBJ2-1; TRBD2 agrees at 12 bases. V was clipped by 2 bases and J by 1 base; unmatched bases: 6. Germline CDR1 is SGHVS and CDR2 is FQNEAQ. The CDR3 runs 18 residues.

V and J are TRBV27 and TRBJ1-2, with D unclear. From germline, CDR1 is MNHEY and CDR2 SMNVEV (reference sequence). This CDR3 is built from 15 residues. Trimming removed 0 bases from V and 8 bases from J, with 16 bases in between. For the CDR3, the DNA is TGTGCCAGCAGTTTATCGTTGGAACGCCTCTGGGGCTACACCTTC. Translating it yields CASSLSLERLWGYTF.

The chain is built from TRBV6-5 and TRBJ1-1; maybe TRBD1 (5 bases). V was clipped by 3 bases and J by 2 bases, with 13 bases between them. This CDR3 is 15 amino acids long. CDR1 MNHEY and CDR2 SVGAGI come from the germline V gene. The CDR3 loop is CASSYLQGANTEAFF. CDR3 DNA sequence: TGTGCCAGCAGTTATCTTCAGGGCGCTAACACTGAAGCTTTCTTT.

This chain joins TRBV7-8 and TRBJ1-2, with D possibly TRBD1 on 6 matching bases. This CDR3 has 18 residues. The germline V gene encodes CDR1 SGHVS and CDR2 FQNEAQ. The ends were cut back, 2 bases at V and 7 bases at J, with 26 bases in the middle. This chain's CDR3 is CASSLQVRDRPQFGGYTF. CDR3 bases: TGTGCCAGCAGCTTACAGGTCCGTGACAGGCCCCAATTTGGTGGCTACACCTTC.

This clone was picked up one time. V is TRBV6-5 and J is TRBJ2-7; TRBD2 aligns across 12 bases. J gave up 3 bases and V 6 bases, and 6 bases lay outside the gene matches. The CDR3 has 15 residues. CDR1 is MNHEY and CDR2 is SVGAGI in the germline V gene. The CDR3 loop reads CASSLTSGSFYEQYF. In nucleotides, the CDR3 is TGTGCCAGCAGCCTGACTAGCGGGAGTTTCTACGAGCAGTACTTC.

This sequence joins TRBV10-3 and TRBJ2-1, with TRBD2 matching over 9 bases. The V gene end was trimmed by 2 bases and the J gene end by 6 bases; junction bases not matched to a gene: 5. In germline, CDR1 is ENHRY, CDR2 SYGVKD. This CDR3 is built from 15 residues. The CDR3 is CAISEKTSGGNEQFF. CDR3 DNA: TGTGCCATCAGTGAGAAGACTAGCGGAGGCAATGAGCAGTTCTTC.

The rearrangement links TRBV7-9 to TRBJ1-4; D call uncertain. This CDR3 has 15 amino acids. Germline V gene sequence: CDR1 SEHNR, CDR2 FQNEAQ (reference sequence). The germline V and J ends were trimmed by 3 bases and 0 bases, with 8 bases remaining between them. The CDR3: CASSLVGATNEKLFF. CDR3 coding DNA: TGTGCCAGCAGCTTGGTGGGAGCAACTAATGAAAAACTGTTTTTT.

The rearrangement joins TRBV30 to TRBJ1-6; the match to TRBD1 covers 8 bases. The CDR3 is made up of 13 amino acids. Trimming at V came to 3 bases and at J to 10 bases, leaving 5 bases not matched to a gene. Looked up from germline, CDR1 is GTSNPN and CDR2 is SVGIG (reference sequence). CDR3 coding DNA: TGTGCCTGGAGAGACAGGGGTGTATCACCCCTCCACTTT. Encoded protein: CAWRDRGVSPLHF. The full variable domain, with the rest looked up from reference TRBV30 and TRBJ1-6, is SQTIHQWPATLVQPVGSPLSLECTVEGTSNPNLYWYRQAAGRGLQLLFYSVGIGQISSEVPQNLSASRPQDRQFILSSKKLLLSDSGFYLCAWRDRGVSPLHFGNGTRLTVT.

The chain recombines TRBV6-6 with TRBJ1-5; the D is unclear. Trimming left V 0 bases short and J 2 bases short, with 5 bases between. The CDR3 loop spans 14 amino acids. Germline CDR1 and CDR2: MNHNY and SVGAGI (reference sequence). CDR3 loop: CASSYSLGNQPQHF. The CDR3 DNA reads TGTGCCAGCAGTTACTCCCTGGGCAATCAGCCCCAGCATTTT.

V is TRBV27 and J is TRBJ2-1, with TRBD2 matching 8 bases. Germline CDR1 is MNHEY and CDR2 is SMNVEV (reference sequence). V trimming: 3 bases; J trimming: 3 bases; junction bases outside the gene matches: 4. This CDR3 spans 15 amino acids. Written as DNA, the CDR3 is TGTGCCAGCAGTTTTTTCGGGAGGGTCTACAATGAGCAGTTCTTC. It encodes CASSFFGRVYNEQFF.